This TCR beta chain appears in the sequencing data of a study of radiotherapy plus CTLA-4 blockade in lung cancer. This clone appeared a few times. Its antigen is unidentified. Points from the study as a whole: Best predicting response, reportedly, were early blood T cell clone dynamics, with interferon-beta. Expansion of tumor-derived TCR clones was observed in blood after radiotherapy plus ipilimumab.

Germline V gene lookup returns CDR1 SGHRS and CDR2 YFSETQ. V was clipped by 4 bases and J by 7 bases, with 8 bases between them. The CDR3 has 12 residues. Assay: immunoSEQ multiplex PCR; the TCRdb copy retains only in-frame clones and omits some. The repertoire holds about 78,000 clones, with roughly 86% as singletons. The clonotype originates from a human donor with non-small cell lung cancer who had a partial response to radiotherapy plus ipilimumab. This specimen consisted of peripheral blood, obtained from a patient treated with radiotherapy plus ipilimumab. V is TRBV5-1 and J is TRBJ2-2; a possible D gene is TRBD2 (5 bases). CDR3 sequence reads: CASSEGVGELFF. Written as DNA, the CDR3 is TGCGCCAGCAGCGAGGGAGTCGGGGAGCTGTTTTTT.